This TCR beta chain was sequenced in a study of regulatory T cells in long-lasting Graves disease. On this clonotype itself: Its cognate antigen is unknown.

Study observations and caveats: Lower TCR diversity characterized persistent Graves' patients relative to newly diagnosed patients.

Germline lookup yields CDR1 MGHRA and CDR2 YSYEKL. The CDR3 has 13 amino acids. V shed 0 bases and J shed 7 bases, with 7 bases lying between them. Investigators prepared the TCR beta libraries by applying iRepertoire HTBI primers and Arm-PCR of CDR3 regions. TCRdb independently ran MiXCR on the multiplex PCR reads; one entry per CDR3 protein. The data show over 350,000 distinct CDR3 sequences, around 13% seen once. Regarding time point: newly diagnosed GD, antithyroid drugs for less than 3 months. RNA isolated from PBMCs was used to make the TCR library. This sample was also put to use in a study of T cells in Graves' hyperthyroidism and ophthalmopathy. As that report states: Peripheral blood also featured most of the thyroid clonotypes expanded above 0.001.

The rearrangement joins TRBV4-1 to TRBJ2-1; D call uncertain. The source of this sequence is a woman between 50 and 59 years old with Graves disease. The source was peripheral blood mononuclear cells (PBMCs), collected at new diagnosis, from a patient treated with antithyroid drugs. This CDR3 reads CASSQEGWNEQFF. The CDR3 DNA reads as TGCGCCAGCAGCCAAGAGGGTTGGAATGAGCAGTTCTTC.